The T cell receptor beta chain described here comes from a study of tumor-infiltrating lymphocytes in primary liver carcinoma. TCR beta cDNA came from about 500 ng total RNA, primed with a constant-region primer. Slightly modified ARM-PCR served as the procedure for the TCR beta libraries. These libraries came from three rounds of nested multiplex PCR. TRBV1-TRBV30 forward and Cbeta reverse primers drove the first two approximately 10-cycle rounds. One entry per CDR3 protein results from TCRdb running MiXCR on the multiplex PCR reads. The table has about 330,000 distinct CDR3 sequences, approximately 65% seen once. Points on this clonotype: Its antigen is not identified. Because the CDR3 is missing its conserved closing phenylalanine or tryptophan, this is likely a read error.

Findings of the study overall: Tumor-adjacent and tumor-blood pairs overlapped less than tumor region pairs did.

The germline V gene has CDR1 GTSNPN and CDR2 SVGIG (reference sequence). Deletions cut 1 base from V and 4 bases from J, with 14 bases between. This CDR3 is 14 amino acids long. The source of the blood RNA was unsorted whole blood, and germline DNA was extracted as well. The clonotype comes from a man aged 40-49 years with primary liver carcinoma and hepatitis B virus infection. This chain uses TRBV30 with TRBJ2-7; D is possibly TRBD1 (6 bases). Material: peripheral blood. For the CDR3, the DNA is TGTGCCTGGAGTGGCAGGGGAATAGTATACGAGCAGTACTCC. The encoded protein is CAWSGRGIVYEQYS.